This TCR beta chain was observed in a study of CD8 T cells in Susac syndrome. Study findings and constraints: The study's TCR sequencing and HLA analysis covered a relatively small number of individuals, and the study acknowledged this.

A remark on this clonotype: Its antigen is unidentified.

V shed 4 bases and J shed 4 bases, with 17 bases lying between them. The CDR3 covers 16 residues. Per germline, CDR1 MNHNY and CDR2 SVGAGI (reference sequence). cDNA came from about 0.5 to 1 ug RNA primed by random hexamers. An immunoSEQ multiplex PCR amplified TCR beta CDR3 over 54 Vbeta and 13 Jbeta. MiXCR was run by TCRdb on the immunoSEQ multiplex PCR reads, yielding one entry per CDR3 protein. This sample carries about 210,000 distinct CDR3 sequences, 94% of them seen once, and the ten largest clones take 0.15% to 0.2%. The study sequenced TCR beta in blood CD8+ and CD4+ T cells. Sequencing used CD4+ T cells from PBMCs. The receptor comes from a human donor with Susac syndrome. V gene TRBV6-6 combines with J gene TRBJ1-5; D remains ambiguous. The DNA for the CDR3 is TGTGCCAGCAGTTTCCCCCTTAGAGGGAAGAATCAGCCCCAGCATTTT. Its protein is CASSFPLRGKNQPQHF.